Listed below are T cell receptor beta chains from one sample, sequenced in a study of technical replicates of blood from a handful of donors. The protocol was immunoSEQ multiplex PCR, while the TCRdb copy is restricted to in-frame clones and leaves out a portion. The sample consists of under 95,000 clones, 91% of them appearing once. The specimen was T cells isolated from PBMCs. The receptors stem from a human donor in good health. Some clones in this sample may be carry-over from other donors' samples. The CDR3 runs from the conserved cysteine through the conserved F or W. Each record gives: CDR3 protein, CDR3 DNA, J gene, D gene, V gene, clone size. The D gene is left open where the match is weak. Clone size is stated in some rows and not others, as once, few, many or a class when expanded.

CDR3: CASSLQGNTGELFF
DNA: TGTGCCAGCAGCTTGCAGGGGAACACCGGGGAGCTGTTTTTT
J: TRBJ2-2
D: -
V: TRBV5-4
size: -

CDR3: CATSRVTQGTEAFF
DNA: TGTGCCACCAGCAGAGTGACCCAGGGTACTGAAGCTTTCTTT
J: TRBJ1-1
D: -
V: TRBV15
size: -

CDR3: CASSRQGGMNTEAFF
DNA: TGTGCCAGCAGCCGACAGGGGGGGATGAACACTGAAGCTTTCTTT
J: TRBJ1-1
D: TRBD1
V: TRBV7-9
size: -

CDR3: CASGLVLAGASEQFF
DNA: TGTGCTAGTGGTTTGGTACTAGCGGGGGCGAGTGAGCAGTTCTTC
J: TRBJ2-1
D: TRBD2
V: TRBV12-5
size: few

CDR3: CASSMVKRTSAYEQYF
DNA: TGTGCCAGCAGTATGGTCAAAAGGACTAGCGCCTACGAGCAGTACTTC
J: TRBJ2-7
D: TRBD2
V: TRBV5-6
size: -

CDR3: CASSLHGGPGGHQPQHF
DNA: TGCGCCAGCAGCCTCCACGGGGGGCCGGGTGGTCACCAGCCCCAGCATTTT
J: TRBJ1-5
D: -
V: TRBV4-1
size: few

CDR3: CASQRQGLDEQYF
DNA: TGTGCCAGTCAACGACAGGGTCTCGACGAGCAGTACTTC
J: TRBJ2-7
D: TRBD1
V: TRBV19
size: -

CDR3: CASSVGAVNTEAFF
DNA: TGTGCCAGCAGCGTAGGTGCAGTGAACACTGAAGCTTTCTTT
J: TRBJ1-1
D: -
V: TRBV9
size: -

CDR3: CASSRDRSSGANVLTF
DNA: TGCGCCAGCAGTCGGGACAGATCCTCTGGGGCCAACGTCCTGACTTTC
J: TRBJ2-6
D: TRBD1
V: TRBV5-1
size: -

CDR3: CAISTTSGLLQETQYF
DNA: TGTGCCATCAGTACAACCTCCGGACTGTTACAAGAGACCCAGTACTTC
J: TRBJ2-5
D: -
V: TRBV10-3
size: -

CDR3: CASSWGQGAYNEQFF
DNA: TGTGCCAGCAGCTGGGGACAGGGGGCCTACAATGAGCAGTTCTTC
J: TRBJ2-1
D: TRBD1
V: TRBV28
size: -

CDR3: CSVEDTGHYGYTF
DNA: TGCAGCGTTGAAGATACAGGACATTATGGCTACACCTTC
J: TRBJ1-2
D: -
V: TRBV29-1
size: -

CDR3: CSASSNEQFF
DNA: TGCAGTGCCTCTTCGAATGAGCAGTTCTTC
J: TRBJ2-1
D: -
V: TRBV20-1
size: once

CDR3: CASSQFFGRSNTEAFF
DNA: TGCGCCAGCAGCCAATTCTTCGGGAGATCGAACACTGAAGCTTTCTTT
J: TRBJ1-1
D: -
V: TRBV4-1
size: once

CDR3: CAWRSGQGDEQYF
DNA: TGTGCCTGGAGGTCAGGACAGGGTGACGAGCAGTACTTC
J: TRBJ2-7
D: TRBD1
V: TRBV30
size: -

CDR3: CASSDGRGPYEQYF
DNA: TGTGCCAGCAGTGACGGTAGGGGCCCCTACGAGCAGTACTTC
J: TRBJ2-7
D: -
V: TRBV6-1
size: once

CDR3: CASSQPRQGISYNEQFF
DNA: TGTGCCAGCAGCCAACCCCGACAGGGGATCTCCTACAATGAGCAGTTCTTC
J: TRBJ2-1
D: TRBD1
V: TRBV4-2
size: -